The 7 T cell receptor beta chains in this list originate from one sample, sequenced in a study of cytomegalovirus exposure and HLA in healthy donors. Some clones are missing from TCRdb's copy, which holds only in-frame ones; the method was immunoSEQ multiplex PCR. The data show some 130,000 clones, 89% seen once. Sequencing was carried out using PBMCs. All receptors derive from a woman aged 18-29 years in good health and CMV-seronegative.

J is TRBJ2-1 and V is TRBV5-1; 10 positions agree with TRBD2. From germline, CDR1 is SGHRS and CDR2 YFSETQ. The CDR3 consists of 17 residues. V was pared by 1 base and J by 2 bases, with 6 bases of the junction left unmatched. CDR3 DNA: TGCGCCAGCAGCTTGCAAAGCGGGGGGGCACCCTACAATGAGCAGTTCTTC. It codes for CASSLQSGGAPYNEQFF. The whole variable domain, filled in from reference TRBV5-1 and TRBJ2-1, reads KAGVTQTPRYLIKTRGQQVTLSCSPISGHRSVSWYQQTPGQGLQFLFEYFSETQRNKGNFPGRFSGRQFSNSRSEMNVSTLELGDSALYLCASSLQSGGAPYNEQFFGPGTRLTVL.

The CDR3 loop reads CASSPPAGNTIYF. The CDR3, as DNA: TGTGCCAGCAGCCCCCCGGCGGGGAACACCATATATTTT. This rearrangement joins TRBV9 to TRBJ1-3, with D hard to call. This CDR3 contains 13 residues. Germline V gene lookup returns CDR1 SGDLS and CDR2 YYNGEE. The V end was cut by 4 bases, the J end by 7 bases, with 12 bases between.

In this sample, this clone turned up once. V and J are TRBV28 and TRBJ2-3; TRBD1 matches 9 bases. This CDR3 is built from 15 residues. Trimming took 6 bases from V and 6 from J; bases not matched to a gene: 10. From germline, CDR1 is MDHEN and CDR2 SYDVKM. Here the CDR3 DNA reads TGTGCCAGCAGCAAGGGACAGGGATTCGCGGATACGCAGTATTTT. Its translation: CASSKGQGFADTQYF.

The CDR3 DNA is TGTGCCAGCAGCCGGGACAGGGGCCCAACGGTGGGGGCCAACGTCCTGACTTTC. This translates into CASSRDRGPTVGANVLTF. The chain recombines TRBV11-3 with TRBJ2-6, with 10 bases identical to TRBD1. Unmatched junction bases numbered 11, after V lost 5 bases and J lost 4 bases. The CDR3 contains 18 residues. Germline-derived CDR1 and CDR2 are SGHNT and YENEEA.

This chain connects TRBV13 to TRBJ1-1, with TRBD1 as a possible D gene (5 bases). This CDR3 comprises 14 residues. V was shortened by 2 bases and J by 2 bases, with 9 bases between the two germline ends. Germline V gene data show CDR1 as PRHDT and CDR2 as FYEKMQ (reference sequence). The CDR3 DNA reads TGTGCCAGCAGCTTAACGGGGGGTAACACTGAAGCTTTCTTT. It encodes CASSLTGGNTEAFF.

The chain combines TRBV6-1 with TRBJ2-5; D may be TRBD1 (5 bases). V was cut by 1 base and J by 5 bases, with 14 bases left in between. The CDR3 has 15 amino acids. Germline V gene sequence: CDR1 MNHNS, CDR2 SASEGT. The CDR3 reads CASSEGPDIRETQYF. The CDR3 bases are TGTGCCAGCAGTGAAGGACCGGACATTAGGGAGACCCAGTACTTC.

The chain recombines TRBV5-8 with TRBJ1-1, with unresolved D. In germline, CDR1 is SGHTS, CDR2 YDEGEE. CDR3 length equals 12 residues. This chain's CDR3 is CARKAGYTEAFF. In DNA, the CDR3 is TGTGCTCGAAAAGCCGGGTACACTGAAGCTTTCTTT.